Listed here are 22 T cell receptor beta chains from one sample, sequenced in a study of blood T cells in healthy people across ages. A J-beta primer mix and a sample-barcoded 5' primer were used in a second PCR of roughly 6 to 11 cycles. MiXCR was run by TCRdb on the 5' RACE reads, yielding one entry per CDR3 protein. In the table there are about 570,000 distinct CDR3 sequences, 27% of which are singletons. Source material: blood. These TCRs come from a woman between 65 and 79 years old in good health.

The chain carries TRBV20-1 and TRBJ1-2; a weak D match, TRBD1 (5 bases). Germline loops: CDR1 DFQATT, CDR2 SNEGSKA (reference sequence). Trimming cost V 4 bases and J 3 bases, with 12 bases left between them. There are 13 residues in the CDR3. CDR3 nucleotides: TGCAGTGCTAAGCAGGGCTCAGACTATGGCTACACCTTC. Protein sequence: CSAKQGSDYGYTF.

The chain combines TRBV3-1 with TRBJ2-7; maybe TRBD2 (5 bases). Per germline, CDR1 LGHDT and CDR2 YNNKEL (reference sequence). The V gene lost 8 bases and the J gene lost 0 bases, with 11 bases spanning the gap. CDR3 length: 13 amino acids. The CDR3 sequence: CASGSWGSYEQYF. CDR3 DNA: TGTGCCAGCGGGAGTTGGGGCTCCTACGAGCAGTACTTC.

This clonotype was seen a handful of times. This sequence joins TRBV7-2 and TRBJ2-7, with D uncertain. V lost 0 bases, J lost 4 bases, and 10 bases lay in between. This CDR3 region has 14 residues. Germline lookup yields CDR1 SGHTA and CDR2 FQGNSA. Here the CDR3 DNA reads TGTGCCAGCAGCTTAGCAGGGCCAGAATACGAGCAGTACTTC. Its protein product is CASSLAGPEYEQYF.

This clonotype was found a few times. The rearrangement joins TRBV7-3 to TRBJ2-3; 12 bases fit TRBD2. V shed 5 bases and J 6 bases; nucleotides not matched to a gene: 6. This CDR3 is built from 15 residues. CDR1 and CDR2 (germline): SGHTA, FQGTGA. The chain's CDR3 is CASSPGTSGWDTQYF. The CDR3 region has the DNA TGTGCCAGCAGCCCCGGGACTAGCGGGTGGGATACGCAGTATTTT.

The rearrangement uses TRBV10-3 and TRBJ2-4; 8 bases align to TRBD2. Trimming took 3 bases from V and 4 from J; bases not matched to a gene: 5. CDR1 ENHRY and CDR2 SYGVKD come from the germline V gene. The CDR3 spans 15 residues. The CDR3 region is CAISDTERGKNIQYF. In DNA form, the CDR3 reads TGTGCCATCAGTGACACAGAGCGGGGGAAAAACATTCAGTACTTC.

In this sample, this clonotype turned up a few times. This chain joins TRBV6-2 or TRBV6-3 and TRBJ2-7; 11 nucleotides match TRBD2. The CDR3 sequence is 16 residues long. CDR1 MNHEY and CDR2 SVGEGT come from the germline V gene. The trim removed 1 base at V and 0 bases at J, leaving 2 bases unmatched. CDR3 residues: CASSYLGLADSYEQYF. In nucleotides, the CDR3 is TGTGCCAGCAGTTACTTGGGACTAGCGGACTCCTACGAGCAGTACTTC.

The CDR3: CASSGDRGSNQPQHF. The DNA for the CDR3 is TGTGCCAGCAGCGGGGACAGGGGGAGCAATCAGCCCCAGCATTTT. The J gene is TRBJ1-5, the V gene TRBV2, with 11 bases fitting TRBD1. Germline V gene lookup returns CDR1 SNHLY and CDR2 FYNNEI. J lost 1 base, V lost 6 bases, and 2 bases had no gene match. The CDR3 loop spans 15 amino acids.

The chain employs TRBV20-1 and TRBJ2-6; perhaps TRBD1 as D (5 bases). CDR1 and CDR2 (germline): DFQATT, SNEGSKA (reference sequence). Trimming stripped 4 bases from V and 2 bases from J, with 21 bases between. This CDR3 is 18 amino acids long. Written as DNA, the CDR3 is TGCAGTGCTATATGGGGCGGATTGGGTGGTCCTGGGGCCAACGTCCTGACTTTC. Translating it yields CSAIWGGLGGPGANVLTF.

This clonotype was seen many times. The chain links TRBV7-9 to TRBJ2-2; no clear D. V gave up 3 bases and J gave up 1 base, with 12 bases separating them. There are 16 residues in the CDR3. Germline V gives CDR1 SEHNR, CDR2 FQNEAQ (reference sequence). For the CDR3, the DNA is TGTGCCAGCAGCTTCCAGCCCATTCTGAACACCGGGGAGCTGTTTTTT. Translation gives CASSFQPILNTGELFF.

This clonotype has only a few counts. V gene TRBV7-2 combines with J gene TRBJ1-4; unclear D gene. Trimming took 0 bases from V and 4 from J, leaving 9 bases between them. CDR3 length: 15 residues. From germline, CDR1 is SGHTA and CDR2 FQGNSA. The DNA for the CDR3 is TGTGCCAGCAGCTTAGCGCAATTCAGTAATGAAAAACTGTTTTTT. Amino acids: CASSLAQFSNEKLFF.

This clonotype has ten or more counts. The chain has TRBV29-1 and TRBJ2-7; TRBD1 might be the D (6 bases). The CDR3 is made up of 12 amino acids. Trimming took 4 bases from V and 7 from J, leaving 14 bases between them. Germline V gives CDR1 SQVTM, CDR2 ANQGSEA. The CDR3 spells CSVAVQGYEQYF. CDR3 bases: TGCAGCGTTGCGGTGCAGGGGTATGAGCAGTACTTC.

The chain couples TRBV4-1 to TRBJ2-4; D call uncertain. The CDR3 is made up of 15 amino acids. With 7 bases removed from V and 1 base from J, the gap between germline ends came to 14 bases. Per germline, CDR1 MGHRA and CDR2 YSYEKL. The CDR3 sequence is CASNQQLYAKNIQYF. CDR3 in DNA: TGCGCCAGCAACCAGCAGTTATACGCCAAAAACATTCAGTACTTC.

This clonotype is a singleton in its sample. This sequence joins TRBV6-5 and TRBJ1-1; D gene unclear. The V gene's germline CDR1 is MNHEY and CDR2 SVGAGI. The CDR3 runs 13 residues. With 2 bases removed from V and 6 bases from J, the gap between germline ends came to 10 bases. The CDR3 nucleotides read TGTGCCAGCAGTTACGACGGACTGGCTGAAGCTTTCTTT. Its protein is CASSYDGLAEAFF.

This clonotype was picked up many times. The gene calls are TRBV7-2 and TRBJ2-5, with D perhaps matching TRBD1 (6 bases). The CDR3 loop spans 15 amino acids. Germline CDR1 and CDR2: SGHTA and FQGNSA. V gave up 6 bases and J gave up 1 base, with 15 bases separating them. The CDR3 nucleotides are TGTGCCAGCAGGCAAACCGGGACAACCCAAGAGACCCAGTACTTC. It yields the protein CASRQTGTTQETQYF.

This chain connects TRBV15 to TRBJ1-3; D possibly corresponds to TRBD1 (5 bases). Germline CDR1 and CDR2: LNHNV and YYDKDF (reference sequence). V was trimmed by 5 bases and J by 0 bases, leaving 14 bases between them. CDR3 length equals 16 residues. CDR3 sequence reads: CATSGHGHPSGNTIYF. In DNA, the CDR3 is TGTGCCACCAGCGGGCACGGACACCCCTCTGGAAACACCATATATTTT.

This clonotype was detected only a few times. V and J are TRBV20-1 and TRBJ2-7; D possibly corresponds to TRBD1 (7 bases). This CDR3 has 14 amino acids. V lost 0 bases and J 5 bases, leaving 14 bases between the germline ends. Germline values: CDR1 DFQATT, CDR2 SNEGSKA (reference sequence). The DNA of the CDR3 is TGCAGTGCTAGAGAGGGCAGGGGGGCCGACGAGCAGTACTTC. It is translated as CSAREGRGADEQYF.

Of note for this clonotype: The junction departs from germline at one end; a sequencing error may be responsible. V and J are TRBV20-1 and TRBJ2-5; D is possibly TRBD2 (7 bases). The CDR3 sequence is 11 residues long. Germline values: CDR1 DFQATT, CDR2 SNEGSKA (reference sequence). Here the CDR3 DNA reads TGCAGTGCTCTGGCGGGGGCCCAACCTAACTTC. Translation gives CSALAGAQPNF.

The chain links TRBV11-3 to TRBJ2-1, with 10 bases fitting TRBD1. This CDR3 is built from 13 residues. V was clipped by 8 bases and J by 2 bases; unmatched bases: 0. CDR1 and CDR2 (germline): SGHNT, YENEEA. This chain's CDR3 is CASGTGAYNEQFF. CDR3 nucleotides: TGTGCCAGCGGGACAGGGGCCTACAATGAGCAGTTCTTC.

V and J are TRBV14 and TRBJ2-1; D not resolved. The ends were cut back, 0 bases at V and 5 bases at J, with 20 bases in the middle. The CDR3 extends over 18 amino acids. The germline CDR1 and CDR2 sequences are SGHDN and FVKESK. CDR3 residues: CASSQEVTSKAVNNEQFF. The CDR3 nucleotides are TGTGCCAGCAGCCAAGAGGTAACTTCTAAAGCTGTTAACAATGAGCAGTTCTTC. The whole variable domain, filled in from reference TRBV14 and TRBJ2-1, reads EAGVTQFPSHSVIEKGQTVTLRCDPISGHDNLYWYRRVMGKEIKFLLHFVKESKQDESGMPNNRFLAERTGGTYSTLKVQPAELEDSGVYFCASSQEVTSKAVNNEQFFGPGTRLTVL.

There are a few counts of this clonotype. The chain combines TRBV5-1 with TRBJ2-5, with D possibly matching TRBD2 (5 bases). The CDR3 has 14 residues. Germline CDR1 is SGHRS and CDR2 is YFSETQ. Trimming left V 0 bases short and J 4 bases short, with 10 bases between. The CDR3 DNA is TGCGCCAGCAGCTTGGCTGGAGGAATAGAGACCCAGTACTTC. It translates to CASSLAGGIETQYF.

The V call is TRBV7-2, the J call TRBJ2-1, with D perhaps matching TRBD2 (6 bases). This CDR3 is built from 16 residues. With 1 base removed from V and 1 base from J, the gap between germline ends came to 11 bases. Germline V gene lookup returns CDR1 SGHTA and CDR2 FQGNSA. The CDR3 is CASSLGDSPSYNEQFF. As DNA, the CDR3 is TGTGCCAGCAGCTTAGGGGACTCACCATCCTACAATGAGCAGTTCTTC.

This clonotype was found a few times. The chain joins TRBV6-2 or TRBV6-3 to TRBJ2-5, with D possibly TRBD2 on 6 matching bases. The J call may be faulty, since TRBJ2-7 better matches the DNA end. The CDR3 is made up of 14 amino acids. Germline V CDR1 and CDR2: MNHEY, SVGEGT. CDR3: CASSMAGYSYEQYF. CDR3 nucleotide sequence: TGTGCCAGCAGTATGGCGGGGTACTCCTACGAGCAGTACTTC.